This T cell receptor beta chain was retrieved from a study of Ad26.COV2.S vaccination and SARS-CoV-2 variants (dated by TCRdb to the early 2020s). Describing the broader study: Vaccine-arm donors came from COV1001, a multicentre, randomized, double-blind, placebo-controlled phase I-IIa trial of Ad26.COV2.S in healthy adults. Ad26.COV2.S was administered intramuscularly at a dose of 5x10^10 or 1x10^11 viral particles, either as one shot or as two shots given 56 days apart. The specificity and breadth of SARS-CoV-2-reactive T cell receptors after Ad26.COV2.S vaccination were assessed by TCRbeta repertoire sequencing. A total of 32 samples were included in the TCR-sequenced set, comprising roughly 19 Ad26.COV2.S vaccine recipients, 5 placebo recipients and 8 SARS-CoV-2 convalescent individuals. Participants in the trial were split at random into five groups of five each, receiving low-dose or high-dose Ad26.COV2.S once or twice, or else placebo on both occasions. Investigators remained blinded to trial group allocation during experiments and outcome assessment.

General conclusions and limits of the study: After vaccination, spike-specific CD8+ and CD4+ T cell responses were reported to show substantial breadth. The authors noted that total T cell responses may have been underestimated by the TCR breadth and depth analyses. Vaccine and placebo recipients had comparable non-spike TCR breadth, which fits with the vaccine containing only spike. Comparing responses between vaccine doses or regimens was not something the study was powered to do. Ad26.COV2.S recipients had higher spike-specific TCR breadth than placebo recipients (P = 0.0014).

V sheds 1 base and J sheds 2 bases, leaving 12 bases between their ends. The CDR3 holds 15 amino acids from the cysteine to the phenylalanine. Only CDR3 DNA remains: 45 bases, in frame from the first base. Sequences SGHVS (CDR1) and FNYEAQ (CDR2) are obtained from the germline V gene. The immunoSEQ Assay was the method used to sequence TCRbeta CDR3 regions. After extraction, genomic DNA underwent amplification by bias-controlled multiplex PCR, followed by high-throughput sequencing. On the study's bioinformatics: To quantify the absolute abundance of each unique TCRbeta CDR3 region, sequences were collapsed and filtered. T cell fraction was estimated by normalization of TCRbeta template counts to usable DNA, with usable DNA being measured through amplification of reference genes present in all nucleated cells. Repertoire TCRs were annotated as SARS-CoV-2-specific by exact matching of V gene, CDR3 amino acid sequence and J gene to a known reactive TCR set. The reference SARS-CoV-2 TCR set was derived from MIRA and filtered for enrichment in COVID-19-positive ImmuneCODE repertoires, a step that removed public or cross-reactive TCRs. Using the MIRA antigens, annotated TCRs were further analysed by specific ORF or by position within an ORF. Depth was the summed frequency of annotated unique rearrangements, while breadth was defined as annotated unique rearrangements over total unique productive rearrangements. Group comparisons of TCR breadth used two-sided Wilcoxon rank-sum tests. TCRdb holds this immuneACCESS table with in-frame rearrangements only. Some clones are missing; in checked studies, unresolved V genes explain under half, and the rest has no known cause. V and J calls and clone size are as listed in that table; D and trimming were resolved from the DNA. In all, the sample holds about 350,000 clones, and roughly 84% of those were seen once. The ten most abundant clones make up about 3% of the sample.

A note on this clone: Its antigen target is currently unknown. One base away there is no much larger clone; base qualities are not given.

The treatment or condition label, as the study defines it: over 15 received Ad26.COV2.S at low or high dose, single or two shots; about five received placebo; per-sample allocation not given. For vaccine and placebo recipients, the sequenced repertoires came from samples collected on day 63 after the first injection. Cohort 1b enrolled about two dozen adults aged 18-55 years at a single site in Boston, USA, between 29 July and 7 August 2020. As a vaccine, Ad26.COV2.S was a replication-incompetent adenovirus type 26 vector that expressed a prefusion-stabilized SARS-CoV-2 spike protein derived from the original Wuhan strain.

This receptor was identified in a person aged 18-65 years who received the Ad26.COV2.S COVID-19 vaccine or a placebo. The rearranged segments are TRBV7-6 and TRBJ2-7; too little of a D gene remains to name it. The material was peripheral blood, obtained in a trial of Ad26.COV2.S vaccine versus placebo. For the CDR3, the sequence is CASSLVASPTYEQYF. Read as DNA, the sequence is TGTGCCAGCAGCTTAGTTGCATCCCCGACCTACGAGCAGTACTTC.